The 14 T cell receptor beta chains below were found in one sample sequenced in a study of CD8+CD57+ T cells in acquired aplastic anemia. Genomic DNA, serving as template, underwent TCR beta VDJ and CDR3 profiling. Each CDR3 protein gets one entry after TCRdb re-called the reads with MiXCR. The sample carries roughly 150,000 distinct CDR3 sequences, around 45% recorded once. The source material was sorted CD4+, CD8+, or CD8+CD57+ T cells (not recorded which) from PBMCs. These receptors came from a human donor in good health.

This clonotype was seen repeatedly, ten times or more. The chain's CDR3 is CATSDYSGRDVNTQYF. The CDR3 bases are TGTGCCACCAGTGATTACAGTGGGAGGGACGTGAATACGCAGTATTTT. This rearrangement joins TRBV24-1 to TRBJ2-3, with 7 bases matching TRBD2. From germline, CDR1 is KGHDR and CDR2 SFDVKD. J lost 7 bases, V lost 2 bases, and 11 bases had no gene match. The CDR3 is 16 amino acids.

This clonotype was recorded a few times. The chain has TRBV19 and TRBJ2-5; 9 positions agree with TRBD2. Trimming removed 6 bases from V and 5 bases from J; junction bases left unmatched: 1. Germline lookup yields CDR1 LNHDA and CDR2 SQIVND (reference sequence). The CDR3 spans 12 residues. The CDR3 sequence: CASRLAGETQYF. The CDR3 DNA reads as TGTGCCAGTAGACTAGCGGGTGAGACCCAGTACTTC.

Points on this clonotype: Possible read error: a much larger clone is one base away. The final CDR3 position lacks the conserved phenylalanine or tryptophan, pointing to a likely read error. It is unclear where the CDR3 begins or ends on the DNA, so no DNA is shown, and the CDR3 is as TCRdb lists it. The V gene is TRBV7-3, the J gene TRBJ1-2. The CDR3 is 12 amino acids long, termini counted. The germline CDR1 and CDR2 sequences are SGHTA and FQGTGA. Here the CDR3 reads CASSLVGAPPIL.

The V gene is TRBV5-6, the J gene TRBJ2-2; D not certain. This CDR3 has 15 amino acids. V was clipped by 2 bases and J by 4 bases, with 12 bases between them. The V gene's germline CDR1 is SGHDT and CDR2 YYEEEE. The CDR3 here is CASSFMAESTGELFF. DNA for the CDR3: TGTGCCAGCAGCTTTATGGCAGAGAGCACCGGGGAGCTGTTTTTT.

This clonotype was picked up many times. This chain's CDR3 is CASSERPRDRETQYF. DNA for the CDR3: TGCGCCAGCAGTGAGAGACCTCGGGACCGGGAGACCCAGTACTTC. V is TRBV10-1 and J is TRBJ2-5; D is tentatively TRBD1 or TRBD2 (5 bases each). V dropped 2 bases and J dropped 5 bases, with 15 bases sitting between them. Germline assignment: CDR1 WNHNN and CDR2 SYGVQD (reference sequence). The CDR3 runs 15 residues.

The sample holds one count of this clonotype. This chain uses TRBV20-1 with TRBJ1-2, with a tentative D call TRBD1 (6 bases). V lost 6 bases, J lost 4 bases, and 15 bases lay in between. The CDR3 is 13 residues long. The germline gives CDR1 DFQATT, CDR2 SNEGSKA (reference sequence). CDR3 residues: CSAGEGGGYGYTF. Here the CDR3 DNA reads TGCAGTGCGGGAGAGGGGGGAGGCTATGGCTACACCTTC.

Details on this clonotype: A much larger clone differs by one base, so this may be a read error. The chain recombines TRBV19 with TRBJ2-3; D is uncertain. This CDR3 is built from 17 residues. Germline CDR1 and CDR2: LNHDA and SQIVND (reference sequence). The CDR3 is CASSPDFSEAVSDTQCF. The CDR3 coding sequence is TGTGCCAGTAGTCCAGATTTCTCGGAAGCCGTCTCAGATACGCAGTGTTTT.

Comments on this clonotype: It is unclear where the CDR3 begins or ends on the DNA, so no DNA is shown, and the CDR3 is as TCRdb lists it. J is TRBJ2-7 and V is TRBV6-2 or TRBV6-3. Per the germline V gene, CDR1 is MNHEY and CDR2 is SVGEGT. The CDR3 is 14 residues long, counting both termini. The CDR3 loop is CASSSSTGLYEQYF.

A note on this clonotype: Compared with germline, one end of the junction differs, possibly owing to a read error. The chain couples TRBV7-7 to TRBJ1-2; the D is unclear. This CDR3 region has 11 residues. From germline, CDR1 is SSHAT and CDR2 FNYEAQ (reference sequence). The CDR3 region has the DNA TGTGCTAGCAGCTTAGATTCGGGCTACACCTTC. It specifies CASSLDSGYTF.

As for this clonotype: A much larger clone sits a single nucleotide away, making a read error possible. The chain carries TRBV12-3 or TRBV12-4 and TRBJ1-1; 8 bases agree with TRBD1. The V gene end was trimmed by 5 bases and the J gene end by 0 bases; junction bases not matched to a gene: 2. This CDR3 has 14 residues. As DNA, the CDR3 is TGTGCCAGCAGTCGGACAGGGATGAACACTGAAGCTTTCTTT. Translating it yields CASSRTGMNTEAFF.

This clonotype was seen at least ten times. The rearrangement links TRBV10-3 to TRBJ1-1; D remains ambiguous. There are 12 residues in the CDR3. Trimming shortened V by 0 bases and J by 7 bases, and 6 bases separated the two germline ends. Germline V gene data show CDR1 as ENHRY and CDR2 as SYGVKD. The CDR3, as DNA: TGTGCCATCAGTGAGTCTCGAATTGAAGCTTTCTTT. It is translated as CAISESRIEAFF.

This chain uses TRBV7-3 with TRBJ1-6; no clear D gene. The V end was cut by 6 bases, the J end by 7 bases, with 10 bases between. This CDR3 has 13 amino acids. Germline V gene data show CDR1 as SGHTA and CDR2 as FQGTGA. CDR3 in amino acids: CASSPPSNSPLHF. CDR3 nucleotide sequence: TGTGCCAGCAGTCCTCCCTCAAATTCACCCCTCCACTTT.

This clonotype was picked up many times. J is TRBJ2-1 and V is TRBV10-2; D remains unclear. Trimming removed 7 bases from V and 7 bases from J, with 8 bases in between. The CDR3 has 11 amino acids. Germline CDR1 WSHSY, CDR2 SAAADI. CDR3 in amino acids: CASTIWNEQFF. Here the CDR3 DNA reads TGCGCCAGCACCATCTGGAATGAGCAGTTCTTC.

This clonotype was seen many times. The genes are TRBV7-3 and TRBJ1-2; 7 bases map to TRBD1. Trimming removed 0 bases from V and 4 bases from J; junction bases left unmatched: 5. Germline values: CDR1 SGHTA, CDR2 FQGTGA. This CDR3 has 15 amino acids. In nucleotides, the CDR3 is TGTGCCAGCAGCTTAACAGGGGGCGCGGGCTATGGCTACACCTTC. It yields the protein CASSLTGGAGYGYTF.